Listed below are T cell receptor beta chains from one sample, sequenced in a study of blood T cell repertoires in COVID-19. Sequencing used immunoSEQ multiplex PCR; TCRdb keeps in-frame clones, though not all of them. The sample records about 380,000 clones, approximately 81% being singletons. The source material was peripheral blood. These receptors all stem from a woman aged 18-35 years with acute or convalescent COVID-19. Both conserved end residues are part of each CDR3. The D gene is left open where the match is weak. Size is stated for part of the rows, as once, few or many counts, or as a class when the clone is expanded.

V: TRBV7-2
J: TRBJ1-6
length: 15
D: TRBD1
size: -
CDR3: CASSFRQGGSSPLHF
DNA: TGTGCCAGCAGCTTCAGACAGGGGGGGAGTTCACCCCTCCACTTT

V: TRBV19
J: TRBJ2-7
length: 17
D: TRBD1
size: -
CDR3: CASSISLGTGPSYEQYF
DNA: TGTGCCAGTAGTATAAGTCTCGGGACAGGCCCTTCCTACGAGCAGTACTTC

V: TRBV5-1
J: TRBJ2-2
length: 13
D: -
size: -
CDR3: CASRTQEGGELFF
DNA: TGCGCCAGCAGGACACAGGAAGGCGGGGAGCTGTTTTTT

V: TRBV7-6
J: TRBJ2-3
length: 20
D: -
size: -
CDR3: CASSLSVGWLRITQGDTQYF
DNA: TGTGCCAGCAGCTTATCGGTGGGGTGGTTACGGATAACGCAGGGGGATACGCAGTATTTT

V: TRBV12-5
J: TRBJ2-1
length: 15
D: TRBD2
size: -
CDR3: CASGPGLAEYNEQFF
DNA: TGTGCTAGTGGCCCCGGACTAGCGGAATACAATGAGCAGTTCTTC

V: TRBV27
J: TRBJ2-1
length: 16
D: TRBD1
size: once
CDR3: CASSLLRAGGGNEQFF
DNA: TGTGCCAGCAGTTTACTCAGGGCAGGGGGCGGCAATGAGCAGTTCTTC

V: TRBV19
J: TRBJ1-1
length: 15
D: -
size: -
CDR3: CASSIPQQGTTEAFF
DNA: TGTGCCAGTAGTATTCCTCAGCAGGGGACCACTGAAGCTTTCTTT

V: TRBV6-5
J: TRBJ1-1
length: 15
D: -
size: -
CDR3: CASGSPPAVNTEAFF
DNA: TGTGCCAGCGGATCCCCTCCGGCGGTGAACACTGAAGCTTTCTTT

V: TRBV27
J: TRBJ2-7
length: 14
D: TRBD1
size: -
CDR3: CASSRTGGRDEQYF
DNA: TGTGCCAGCAGTCGGACAGGGGGGAGGGACGAGCAGTACTTC

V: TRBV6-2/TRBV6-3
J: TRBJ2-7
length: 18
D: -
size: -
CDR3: CASSYGIGLTHETYEQYF
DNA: TGTGCCAGCAGTTATGGTATCGGTCTTACCCACGAAACCTACGAGCAGTACTTC

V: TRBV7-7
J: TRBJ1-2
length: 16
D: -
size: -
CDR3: CASSLRLVSSNYGYTF
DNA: TGTGCCAGCAGTTTAAGACTGGTCTCTTCTAACTATGGCTACACCTTC

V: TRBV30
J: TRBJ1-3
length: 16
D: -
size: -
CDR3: CAWTLRGQGGDNTIYF
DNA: TGTGCCTGGACCCTCAGGGGCCAGGGAGGGGACAACACCATATATTTT

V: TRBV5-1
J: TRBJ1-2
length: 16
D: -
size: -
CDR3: CASSPYWTSPTYGYTF
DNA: TGCGCCAGCAGCCCCTATTGGACATCCCCCACCTATGGCTACACCTTC

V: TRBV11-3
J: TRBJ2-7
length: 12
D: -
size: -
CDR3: CASSLQGFEQYF
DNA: TGTGCCAGCAGCTTACAGGGTTTCGAGCAGTACTTC

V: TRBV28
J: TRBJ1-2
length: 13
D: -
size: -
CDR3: CASSFTGPRGYTF
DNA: TGTGCCAGCAGTTTTACAGGACCGAGGGGCTACACCTTC

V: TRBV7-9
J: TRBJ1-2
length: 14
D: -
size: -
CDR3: CASSSLGVWDGYTF
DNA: TGTGCCAGCAGCTCCCTTGGAGTTTGGGATGGCTACACCTTC

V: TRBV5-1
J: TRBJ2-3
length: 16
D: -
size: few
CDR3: CASGQRAAYSTDTQYF
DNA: TGCGCCAGCGGGCAGAGGGCGGCCTACAGCACAGATACGCAGTATTTT

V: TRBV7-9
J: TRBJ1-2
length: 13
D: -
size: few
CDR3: CASSLGPGRGYTF
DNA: TGTGCCAGCAGCTTAGGCCCAGGCCGTGGCTACACCTTC

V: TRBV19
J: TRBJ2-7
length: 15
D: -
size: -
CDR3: CASSGREGGTYEQYF
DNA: TGTGCCAGTAGTGGACGAGAGGGCGGGACCTACGAGCAGTACTTC

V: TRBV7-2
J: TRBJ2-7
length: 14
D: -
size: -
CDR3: CASSLRDSFYEQYF
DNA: TGTGCCAGCAGCTTACGAGACAGCTTCTACGAGCAGTACTTC

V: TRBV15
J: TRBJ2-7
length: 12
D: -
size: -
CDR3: CATSTSSYEQYF
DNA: TGTGCCACCAGTACCAGTTCCTACGAGCAGTACTTC

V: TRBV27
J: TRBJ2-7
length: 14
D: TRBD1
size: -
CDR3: CASSLGQAVYEQYF
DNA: TGTGCCAGCAGCCTGGGACAGGCCGTCTACGAGCAGTACTTC

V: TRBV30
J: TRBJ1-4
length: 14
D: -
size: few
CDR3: CAWSGGLANEKLFF
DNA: TGTGCCTGGAGTGGGGGCCTGGCTAATGAAAAACTGTTTTTT

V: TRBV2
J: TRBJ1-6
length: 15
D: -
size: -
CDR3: CASLTDGGRNSPLHF
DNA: TGTGCCAGCCTAACCGACGGGGGACGAAATTCACCCCTCCACTTT

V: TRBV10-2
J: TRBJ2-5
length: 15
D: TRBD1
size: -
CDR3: CASSKRDRLQETQYF
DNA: TGCGCCAGCAGCAAACGGGACAGACTACAAGAGACCCAGTACTTC

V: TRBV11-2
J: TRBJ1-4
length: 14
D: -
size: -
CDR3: CASTLGSIGEKLFF
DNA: TGTGCCAGCACACTGGGGAGTATAGGGGAAAAACTGTTTTTT

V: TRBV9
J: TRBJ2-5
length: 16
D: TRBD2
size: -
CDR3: CASSVEAGGPGETQYF
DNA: TGTGCCAGCAGCGTAGAAGCGGGAGGGCCGGGAGAGACCCAGTACTTC

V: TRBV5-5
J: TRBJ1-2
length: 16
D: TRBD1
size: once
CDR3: CASSYRGQLANYGYTF
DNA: TGTGCCAGCAGCTACAGGGGACAGCTAGCTAACTATGGCTACACCTTC